Listed here are 22 T cell receptor beta chains from one sample, sequenced in a study of T cell changes during pregnancy in multiple sclerosis. Sequenced by immunoSEQ multiplex PCR; TCRdb stores in-frame clones only, minus some. Of about 89,000 clones in the sample, approximately 94% were seen once. The sample consisted of peripheral blood, taken in the third trimester of pregnancy. The source is a female donor with multiple sclerosis, enrolled in a pregnancy study.

This clone has just one count. This chain connects TRBV6-6 to TRBJ1-2; unclear D gene. V shed 8 bases and J shed 5 bases, with 15 bases lying between them. The germline V gene has CDR1 MNHNY and CDR2 SVGAGI (reference sequence). The CDR3 totals 13 residues. CDR3 loop: CASRHEARYGYTF. The CDR3 DNA sequence: TGTGCCAGCCGCCATGAGGCGAGGTATGGCTACACCTTC.

The rearrangement uses TRBV7-9 and TRBJ2-3; 7 positions match TRBD2. Trimming took 5 bases from V and 5 from J; bases not matched to a gene: 13. The CDR3 length is 16 residues. Germline-derived CDR1 and CDR2 are SEHNR and FQNEAQ (reference sequence). The CDR3 bases are TGTGCCAGCAGCCCTGCTAGCGGAGGAGGGAGAGATACGCAGTATTTT. Protein product: CASSPASGGGRDTQYF.

The CDR3 region has the DNA TGTGCCAGCAGCTTGGGATCCCCAGGCCCTCAAGAGACCCAGTACTTC. Amino acids: CASSLGSPGPQETQYF. The chain couples TRBV5-4 to TRBJ2-5; D is unresolved. The V and J ends lost 0 bases and 2 bases respectively, with 14 bases between them. From germline, CDR1 is SGHNT and CDR2 YYREEE (reference sequence). The CDR3 is 16 residues long.

The J gene is TRBJ1-1, the V gene TRBV6-6; perhaps TRBD1 as D (5 bases). This CDR3 has 15 residues. Trimming removed 5 bases from V and 0 bases from J, with 13 bases in between. Germline-derived CDR1 and CDR2 are MNHNY and SVGAGI (reference sequence). The CDR3 reads CASSQEGHMNTEAFF. In nucleotides, the CDR3 is TGTGCCAGCAGTCAGGAGGGGCACATGAACACTGAAGCTTTCTTT.

This chain links TRBV5-8 with TRBJ2-1; TRBD2 aligns across 9 bases. The CDR3 is 15 residues long. CDR1 is SGHTS and CDR2 is YDEGEE in the germline V gene. Trimming cost V 1 base and J 6 bases; bases outside gene matches: 5. The CDR3, as DNA: TGTGCCAGCAGCTTGTACCTAGCGGGGTTCAATGAGCAGTTCTTC. This translates into CASSLYLAGFNEQFF. The complete variable domain, with remaining parts taken from reference TRBV5-8 and TRBJ2-1, reads EAGVTQSPTHLIKTRGQQATLRCSPISGHTSVYWYQQALGLGLQFLLWYDEGEERNRGNFPPRFSGRQFPNYSSELNVNALELEDSALYLCASSLYLAGFNEQFFGPGTRLTVL.

The V gene is TRBV4-1, the J gene TRBJ2-1, with 11 positions matching TRBD2. The CDR3 is made up of 15 amino acids. CDR1 and CDR2 from the germline V gene are MGHRA and YSYEKL. V lost 1 base to trimming and J lost 9 bases; unmatched junction nucleotides: 5. Written as DNA, the CDR3 is TGCGCCAGCAGCCAAGCGGCTAGCGGGAGGATTGAGCAGTTCTTC. It yields the protein CASSQAASGRIEQFF.

The chain combines TRBV4-2 with TRBJ2-1, with 9 bases aligning to TRBD2. Trimming at V came to 2 bases and at J to 6 bases, leaving 8 bases not matched to a gene. Germline values: CDR1 LGHNA, CDR2 YNFKEQ. The CDR3 runs to 16 residues. The CDR3 DNA reads TGTGCCAGCAGCCAAAGATCGGCTAGCGGGACCAATGAGCAGTTCTTC. Residues: CASSQRSASGTNEQFF.

The chain links TRBV19 to TRBJ2-7, with 9 bases fitting TRBD1. Germline assignment: CDR1 LNHDA and CDR2 SQIVND (reference sequence). V was pared by 3 bases and J by 5 bases, with 8 bases of the junction left unmatched. CDR3 length equals 15 residues. In DNA form, the CDR3 reads TGTGCCAGTAGTATTCTAGGGACAGGGAGGAACGAGCAGTACTTC. It codes for CASSILGTGRNEQYF.

This clone appeared once. The V and J genes are TRBV4-3 and TRBJ1-2; 7 nucleotides agree with TRBD1. The CDR3 has 14 residues. Trimming took 1 base from V and 3 from J; bases not matched to a gene: 2. Germline V gene data show CDR1 as LGHNA and CDR2 as YSLEER. In DNA, the CDR3 is TGCGCCAGCAGCCAAGGCGACAGGGACTATGGCTACACCTTC. Translating gives CASSQGDRDYGYTF.

This chain joins TRBV29-1 and TRBJ2-5; 15 bases match TRBD2. The CDR3 sequence is 16 residues long. V gave up 5 bases and J gave up 4 bases; unmatched junction bases: 8. Germline CDR1 and CDR2: SQVTM and ANQGSEA. The CDR3 DNA reads TGCAGCGTTACACCCGCGGGACTAGCGGGAGGAGAGACCCAGTACTTC. Amino acid sequence: CSVTPAGLAGGETQYF.

V usage is TRBV5-1 and J usage is TRBJ2-5, with TRBD2 as a possible D gene (5 bases). Trimming left V 2 bases short and J 5 bases short, with 13 bases between. This CDR3 is built from 14 residues. CDR1 is SGHRS and CDR2 is YFSETQ in the germline V gene. CDR3 sequence (DNA): TGCGCCAGCAGCTTCACTAGAGTCCTGGAGACCCAGTACTTC. Translated, it gives CASSFTRVLETQYF.

CDR3 in amino acids: CASSLEGSRAEQFF. CDR3 bases: TGTGCCAGCAGCTTAGAGGGTTCCAGGGCTGAGCAGTTCTTC. The V call is TRBV7-9, the J call TRBJ2-1, with a tentative D call TRBD1 (5 bases). Between the trimmed V and J ends, which lost 1 base and 9 bases, there was a span of 13 bases. The CDR3 covers 14 residues. Germline V CDR1 and CDR2: SEHNR, FQNEAQ (reference sequence).

The rearrangement uses TRBV4-2 and TRBJ1-1, with D unresolved. The length of the CDR3 is 14 residues. V dropped 4 bases and J dropped 0 bases, with 9 bases sitting between them. Looked up from germline, CDR1 is LGHNA and CDR2 is YNFKEQ. The CDR3 DNA reads as TGTGCCAGCAGCCCGGGAGGGATGAACACTGAAGCTTTCTTT. Translation: CASSPGGMNTEAFF.

The chain joins TRBV4-1 to TRBJ2-7; D is undetermined. The length of the CDR3 is 16 residues. V was cut by 1 base and J by 0 bases, with 13 bases left in between. The V gene's germline CDR1 is MGHRA and CDR2 YSYEKL. The CDR3 here is CASSQGLTTTSYEQYF. CDR3 sequence (DNA): TGCGCCAGCAGCCAAGGGCTTACTACTACCTCCTACGAGCAGTACTTC.

The chain couples TRBV5-1 to TRBJ2-3, with a possible D match to TRBD1 (6 bases). The germline V gene encodes CDR1 SGHRS and CDR2 YFSETQ. The CDR3 covers 15 residues. Trimming took 3 bases from V and 4 from J, leaving 15 bases between them. The CDR3 bases are TGCGCCAGCAGCTACACAGGGCTTGGGGCAGATACGCAGTATTTT. The encoded protein is CASSYTGLGADTQYF.

The rearrangement joins TRBV27 to TRBJ2-1; TRBD2 matches 7 bases. The germline V gene has CDR1 MNHEY and CDR2 SMNVEV (reference sequence). The CDR3 is made up of 17 amino acids. J was trimmed by 6 bases and V by 5 bases; bases with no gene match: 16. The CDR3 reads CASSPNLLATRGNEQFF. DNA of the CDR3: TGTGCCAGCAGTCCAAACCTACTAGCGACCCGTGGCAATGAGCAGTTCTTC.

In this sample, this clone turned up a few times. The V and J genes are TRBV13 and TRBJ2-1; TRBD2 aligns across 9 bases. This CDR3 has 15 amino acids. With 5 bases clipped from V and 4 bases from J, the junction kept 6 bases outside the gene matches. CDR1 is PRHDT and CDR2 is FYEKMQ in the germline V gene (reference sequence). CDR3 in DNA: TGTGCCAGCAGCATAGCGGGAGAGGCTTACAATGAGCAGTTCTTC. It is translated as CASSIAGEAYNEQFF.

The chain employs TRBV5-5 and TRBJ2-1, with D possibly matching TRBD2 (6 bases). Germline-derived CDR1 and CDR2 are SGHKS and YYEKEE (reference sequence). The V and J ends lost 4 bases and 0 bases respectively, with 8 bases between them. The CDR3 has 14 residues. CDR3 protein: CASSLGGSYNEQFF. The DNA of the CDR3 is TGTGCCAGCAGCCTCGGGGGCTCCTACAATGAGCAGTTCTTC.

This clone appeared once. The V call is TRBV5-1, the J call TRBJ2-2; TRBD2 matches 8 bases. Unmatched junction bases numbered 17, after V lost 4 bases and J lost 6 bases. The CDR3 totals 18 residues. CDR1 is SGHRS, CDR2 YFSETQ, per germline. CDR3 loop: CASSLDPQGAGVAGELFF. The CDR3 nucleotides are TGCGCCAGCAGCCTTGACCCACAAGGAGCGGGAGTTGCCGGGGAGCTGTTTTTT.

The chain employs TRBV7-2 and TRBJ2-4, with 10 bases lining up with TRBD1. V shed 5 bases, J shed 1 base, and the junction held 5 bases outside the gene matches. The CDR3 length is 16 residues. The germline V gene encodes CDR1 SGHTA and CDR2 FQGNSA. This CDR3 is CASSPDRGPAKNIQYF. In DNA, the CDR3 is TGTGCCAGCAGCCCTGACAGGGGGCCGGCCAAAAACATTCAGTACTTC.

V and J are TRBV9 and TRBJ2-7; D is perhaps TRBD2 (5 bases). V lost 3 bases and J lost 2, with 15 bases in between. The CDR3 has 15 residues. Looked up from germline, CDR1 is SGDLS and CDR2 is YYNGEE. The CDR3 loop reads CASSESPGVAYEQYF. As DNA, the CDR3 is TGTGCCAGCAGCGAATCTCCCGGGGTAGCCTACGAGCAGTACTTC.

The V and J genes are TRBV19 and TRBJ1-1; 7 positions agree with TRBD1. J was trimmed by 10 bases and V by 3 bases; bases with no gene match: 5. This CDR3 spans 12 amino acids. The germline V gene encodes CDR1 LNHDA and CDR2 SQIVND (reference sequence). CDR3 DNA sequence: TGTGCCAGTAGTATTGGACAGGATGGAGCTTTCTTT. It codes for CASSIGQDGAFF. The full variable domain, in which reference TRBV19 and TRBJ1-1 provide the parts outside the CDR3, is DGGITQSPKYLFRKEGQNVTLSCEQNLNHDAMYWYRQDPGQGLRLIYYSQIVNDFQKGDIAEGYSVSREKKESFPLTVTSAQKNPTAFYLCASSIGQDGAFFGQGTRLTVV.